These T cell receptor beta chains were read from a single sample in a study of T cells expressing NK-cell markers. Following a re-call of the 5' RACE reads, TCRdb has one entry per CDR3 protein and lacks DNA. This sample contains 250,000 to 300,000 distinct CDR3 sequences. Input material: blood T cells: a sorted CD56 or NKG2C T cell subset, CD4+ or CD8+ T cells, or bulk PBMC T cells (not recorded which). The receptors were gathered from a man in his late teens or twenties in good health. Each CDR3 is given with its conserved first and last residue.

j_gene,len,v_gene,CDR3aa
TRBJ2-1,14,TRBV4-3,CASSQVRGAGEQFF
TRBJ2-2,15,TRBV20-1,CSARDQDSNTGELFF
TRBJ1-5,15,TRBV6-2/TRBV6-3,CASSYSSMILGPQHF
TRBJ2-2,16,TRBV7-8,CASSLSGTGRTGELFF
TRBJ1-5,14,TRBV20-1,CSARVSGGRQPQHF
TRBJ2-4,17,TRBV19,CASSIDGGAVAKNIQYF
TRBJ1-2,14,TRBV5-1,CASSLALRAEGYTF
TRBJ2-3,13,TRBV20-1,CSATGGGTDTQYF
TRBJ2-3,15,TRBV14,CASSQVAGYTDTQYF
TRBJ1-5,16,TRBV28,CASRADPSGFNQPQHF
TRBJ1-6,13,TRBV20-1,CSATGPNNSPLHF
TRBJ2-7,13,TRBV5-1,CASSTQGFTGQYF
TRBJ1-6,14,TRBV6-1,CASSSLDYNSPLHF
TRBJ2-3,14,TRBV29-1,CSADSQSSTDTQYF
TRBJ1-2,14,TRBV20-1,CSAPRAQSNYGYTF
TRBJ2-1,14,TRBV9,CASGGTRISNEQFF
TRBJ2-5,13,TRBV29-1,CSVGSHSQETQYF
TRBJ2-2,16,TRBV24-1,CATSAPGGRGTGELFF
TRBJ1-1,11,TRBV18,CASLSGNEAFF
TRBJ2-1,15,TRBV5-5,CASSLPGGSGYEQFF
TRBJ2-3,12,TRBV5-1,CASSSEGDTQYF
TRBJ2-1,15,TRBV2,CASSEKTGGRNEQFF
TRBJ2-1,16,TRBV7-2,CASRTGTSGSRYEQFF
TRBJ2-1,16,TRBV4-3,CASSQRAGGHYNEQFF
TRBJ2-5,12,TRBV12-3/TRBV12-4,CASSTGWETQYF
TRBJ2-7,13,TRBV12-3/TRBV12-4,CASSLTGSYEQYF
TRBJ2-7,13,TRBV30,CAWSEGAIYEQYF
TRBJ2-1,14,TRBV20-1,CSAIQREGLYEQFF
TRBJ1-5,13,TRBV6-2/TRBV6-3,CASSYGLAQPQHF
TRBJ2-7,13,TRBV5-1,CASSGTVSYEQYF
TRBJ2-2,17,TRBV6-5,CASSYGSGTGVTGELFF
TRBJ1-5,14,TRBV19,CASSSQVGNQPQHF
TRBJ2-1,15,TRBV9,CASSGPGGVYNEQFF
TRBJ1-5,15,TRBV19,CASSIGQVANQPQHF
TRBJ2-3,15,TRBV12-3/TRBV12-4,CASSSADVLTDTQYF
TRBJ1-6,16,TRBV20-1,CSARGGANTYNSPLHF
TRBJ2-7,15,TRBV5-1,CASSLSGQGAREQYF
TRBJ1-6,12,TRBV12-3/TRBV12-4,CASSFPNSPLHF
TRBJ2-7,16,TRBV20-1,CSARSHLPLVSYEQYF
TRBJ2-7,16,TRBV6-2/TRBV6-3,CASSYSDYGAGGEQYF
TRBJ2-5,15,TRBV7-8,CASSRTSGPQETQYF
TRBJ1-2,13,TRBV7-3,CASSKTGKDGYTF
TRBJ2-5,16,TRBV9,CASSGRLAGYQETQYF
TRBJ2-2,16,TRBV5-1,CASSLATAGATGELFF
TRBJ1-2,14,TRBV10-3,CAISEGQANYGYTF
TRBJ1-2,14,TRBV6-1,CASSPGDWPYGYTF
TRBJ1-2,13,TRBV7-9,CASSTAGGFGYTF
TRBJ1-1,14,TRBV19,CASSRSQGNTEAFF